Sequencing of this TCR beta chain was carried out in a study of blood T cell repertoires in COVID-19. Study summary: Whether acute or convalescent, the COVID-19 samples came from the United States, Italy and Spain.

Followed over time, Seattle patients had been enrolled while infection was active. Clones were sequenced by immunoSEQ multiplex PCR, and TCRdb holds only the in-frame ones, with some missing. The sample holds approximately 97,000 clones, about 91% seen once. V was shortened by 6 bases and J by 3 bases, with 14 bases between the two germline ends. CDR1 and CDR2 (germline): MNHEY, SVGAGI. The CDR3 contains 14 residues. The sample was peripheral blood. The rearrangement uses TRBV6-5 and TRBJ1-2; D possibly corresponds to TRBD1 (5 bases). The receptor comes from a man between 50 and 59 years old with COVID-19, enrolled during active disease. The CDR3 region has the DNA TGTGCCAGCAGGGATCGACAGAGCTACTATGGCTACACCTTC. Translated, it gives CASRDRQSYYGYTF.